Each of the 20 T cell receptor beta chains below was sequenced from the same sample in a study of somatic mutations in cytotoxic T cells in rheumatoid arthritis. Clones were read by immunoSEQ multiplex PCR, and TCRdb kept only the in-frame ones, dropping some. Of 30,000 to 45,000 clones in the sample, approximately 80% were seen once. Source material: CD8+ T cells sorted from blood. These receptors originate from a middle-aged man in good health.

This rearrangement joins TRBV5-4 to TRBJ2-1; no firm D call. CDR1 and CDR2 (germline): SGHNT, YYREEE (reference sequence). The V and J ends lost 2 bases and 7 bases respectively, with 7 bases between them. There are 12 residues in the CDR3. CDR3: CASSFGRNEQFF. CDR3 bases: TGTGCCAGCAGCTTTGGTAGAAATGAGCAGTTCTTC.

The chain has TRBV7-9 and TRBJ2-1; 7 nucleotides match TRBD2. This CDR3 has 14 residues. Germline V CDR1 and CDR2: SEHNR, FQNEAQ (reference sequence). J was trimmed by 5 bases and V by 6 bases; bases with no gene match: 7. CDR3 region: CASSTGTTNNEQFF. The CDR3 region has the DNA TGTGCCAGCAGTACCGGGACTACCAACAATGAGCAGTTCTTC. Complete variable domain (other parts from reference TRBV7-9 and TRBJ2-1): DTGVSQNPRHKITKRGQNVTFRCDPISEHNRLYWYRQTLGQGPEFLTYFQNEAQLEKSRLLSDRFSAERPKGSFSTLEIQRTEQGDSAMYLCASSTGTTNNEQFFGPGTRLTVL.

The chain couples TRBV5-1 to TRBJ2-2, with TRBD1 as a possible D gene (6 bases). There are 12 residues in the CDR3. Germline CDR1 SGHRS, CDR2 YFSETQ. V lost 6 bases to trimming and J lost 5 bases, with 8 bases between them. CDR3 sequence (DNA): TGCGCCAGCACTACAGGGACCGGGGAGCTGTTTTTT. Its translation: CASTTGTGELFF. Drawing the rest from reference TRBV5-1 and TRBJ2-2, the complete variable domain is KAGVTQTPRYLIKTRGQQVTLSCSPISGHRSVSWYQQTPGQGLQFLFEYFSETQRNKGNFPGRFSGRQFSNSRSEMNVSTLELGDSALYLCASTTGTGELFFGEGSRLTVL.

This chain uses TRBV6-1 with TRBJ1-2, with 11 nucleotides matching TRBD1. The J segment lost 3 bases and the V segment lost 7 bases, leaving 4 bases of the junction unmatched. Germline V gene lookup returns CDR1 MNHNS and CDR2 SASEGT. The CDR3 runs 14 residues. CDR3 DNA sequence: TGTGCCAGCACCATGGGACAGGGGGACTATGGCTACACCTTC. Protein: CASTMGQGDYGYTF.

The chain has TRBV11-1 and TRBJ2-2; tentatively, D is TRBD2 (5 bases). CDR1 SGHAT and CDR2 FQDESV come from the germline V gene (reference sequence). The CDR3 sequence is 12 residues long. With 5 bases removed from V and 9 bases from J, the gap between germline ends came to 10 bases. The CDR3 sequence: CASSPLERELFF. For the CDR3, the DNA is TGTGCCAGCAGCCCACTAGAAAGGGAGCTGTTTTTT.

DNA for the CDR3: TGTGCCAGCAGGACCGGACTAGCGGGAGGAGAGACCCAGTACTTC. It specifies CASRTGLAGGETQYF. The chain employs TRBV27 and TRBJ2-5; 14 bases line up with TRBD2. CDR1 MNHEY and CDR2 SMNVEV come from the germline V gene (reference sequence). The CDR3 is 15 amino acids. V shed 6 bases and J 4 bases; nucleotides not matched to a gene: 4.

DNA for the CDR3: TGTGCCAGCAGTCCTTCAACGCGGGGCACCGGGGAGCTGTTTTTT. Encoded protein: CASSPSTRGTGELFF. The chain employs TRBV6-5 and TRBJ2-2; D is perhaps TRBD2 (6 bases). Germline V CDR1 and CDR2: MNHEY, SVGAGI. This CDR3 region has 15 residues. Trimming pared 5 bases from V and 4 bases from J, leaving 14 bases between.

The CDR3 sequence is CATLGQGASGELFF. The CDR3, as DNA: TGTGCCACCCTGGGACAGGGGGCGTCCGGGGAGCTGTTTTTT. The V gene is TRBV21-1, the J gene TRBJ2-2; the table's D call of TRBD1 was not tested on the DNA. TRBV21-1 is flagged as a pseudogene. This CDR3 is built from 14 residues.

This clone has just a few counts. The rearrangement uses TRBV6-4 and TRBJ2-3; 10 positions agree with TRBD2. The CDR3 runs 15 residues. Germline V gene sequence: CDR1 MRHNA, CDR2 SNTAGT. Unmatched junction bases numbered 2, after V lost 5 bases and J lost 0 bases. The CDR3 sequence is CASSSGRASTDTQYF. DNA of the CDR3: TGTGCCAGCAGTAGCGGGAGGGCTAGCACAGATACGCAGTATTTT.

The V call is TRBV27, the J call TRBJ2-7; D ambiguous. The germline V gene has CDR1 MNHEY and CDR2 SMNVEV (reference sequence). This CDR3 is built from 13 residues. Trimming took off 4 bases at V and 4 bases at J, with 11 bases between the two ends. The CDR3 reads CASSYPPGYEQYF. The CDR3, as DNA: TGTGCCAGCAGTTACCCACCAGGTTACGAGCAGTACTTC.

The chain uses TRBV5-4 and TRBJ2-7; no reliable D call. There are 13 residues in the CDR3. Trimming took off 2 bases at V and 2 bases at J, with 8 bases between the two ends. Germline values: CDR1 SGHNT, CDR2 YYREEE (reference sequence). The CDR3 coding sequence is TGTGCCAGCAGCTTTAGAGGCACCTACGAGCAGTACTTC. Its translation is CASSFRGTYEQYF.

This clone has only a few counts. The chain uses TRBV19 and TRBJ2-2; the D is unclear. Trimming stripped 7 bases from V and 3 bases from J, with 15 bases between. Germline CDR1 and CDR2: LNHDA and SQIVND (reference sequence). The CDR3 contains 15 residues. For the CDR3, the DNA is TGTGCCAGTACCCCTATTGGGTCGGACACCGGGGAGCTGTTTTTT. Translation: CASTPIGSDTGELFF.

The rearrangement joins TRBV7-9 to TRBJ2-1; TRBD2 matches 12 bases. CDR1 SEHNR and CDR2 FQNEAQ come from the germline V gene (reference sequence). Unmatched junction bases numbered 10, after V lost 5 bases and J lost 8 bases. This CDR3 is built from 16 residues. Written as DNA, the CDR3 is TGTGCCAGCAGCCCACGACTAGCGGGAGATGGGTATGAGCAGTTCTTC. Protein: CASSPRLAGDGYEQFF.

The J gene is TRBJ2-7, the V gene TRBV11-2, with 8 bases fitting TRBD2. This CDR3 is 15 amino acids long. V shed 5 bases, J shed 3 bases, and the junction held 9 bases outside the gene matches. Germline V lookup: CDR1 SGHAT, CDR2 FQNNGV. The CDR3 loop is CASSLSGSQVYEQYF. Here the CDR3 DNA reads TGTGCCAGCAGCCTAAGCGGGAGTCAAGTCTACGAGCAGTACTTC. Full variable domain (missing parts from reference TRBV11-2 and TRBJ2-7): EAGVAQSPRYKIIEKRQSVAFWCNPISGHATLYWYQQILGQGPKLLIQFQNNGVVDDSQLPKDRFSAERLKGVDSTLKIQPAKLEDSAVYLCASSLSGSQVYEQYFGPGTRLTVT.

This clone was seen a handful of times. V is TRBV7-2 and J is TRBJ1-2; TRBD1 aligns across 7 bases. The length of the CDR3 is 14 residues. V trimming: 4 bases; J trimming: 4 bases; junction bases outside the gene matches: 6. Germline assignment: CDR1 SGHTA and CDR2 FQGNSA. The CDR3 loop reads CASSYPGQTYGYTF. The CDR3 DNA follows: TGTGCCAGCAGCTATCCGGGACAGACCTATGGCTACACCTTC.

The chain employs TRBV11-2 and TRBJ1-6, with TRBD1 as a possible D gene (5 bases). Per germline, CDR1 SGHAT and CDR2 FQNNGV. The CDR3 sequence is 15 residues long. V lost 4 bases, J lost 7 bases, and 14 bases lay in between. The CDR3 here is CASSYYLGENSPLHF. CDR3 nucleotides: TGTGCCAGCAGCTATTATCTAGGGGAAAATTCACCCCTCCACTTT.

The chain uses TRBV9 and TRBJ2-3, with 8 bases identical to TRBD1. The CDR3 sequence is 14 residues long. Germline V gives CDR1 SGDLS, CDR2 YYNGEE. Losses at the gene ends were 3 bases for V and 1 base for J; bases not matched to a gene: 1. CDR3 coding DNA: TGTGCCAGCAGCGCACAGGGGGGCACAGATACGCAGTATTTT. Translation: CASSAQGGTDTQYF.

The gene calls are TRBV5-6 and TRBJ1-3; D unresolved. The V gene's germline CDR1 is SGHDT and CDR2 YYEEEE. The CDR3 extends over 11 amino acids. V gave up 2 bases and J gave up 4 bases, with 1 base separating them. The CDR3 loop is CASSFGNTIYF. The CDR3 coding sequence is TGTGCCAGCAGCTTCGGAAACACCATATATTTT.

The J gene is TRBJ1-2, the V gene TRBV7-8, with a tentative D call TRBD1 (6 bases). CDR3 length equals 15 residues. Germline CDR1 SGHVS, CDR2 FQNEAQ. The V gene lost 1 base and the J gene lost 3 bases, with 12 bases spanning the gap. The CDR3 reads CASSLEGGMDYGYTF. The CDR3 DNA reads as TGTGCCAGCAGCTTAGAAGGGGGAATGGACTATGGCTACACCTTC.

This clone has just one count. The chain carries TRBV5-5 and TRBJ1-5; possibly TRBD1 for D (5 bases). The CDR3 is 16 amino acids. In germline, CDR1 is SGHKS, CDR2 YYEKEE (reference sequence). V was cut by 2 bases and J by 7 bases, with 19 bases left in between. CDR3 loop: CASSLTDSPGLQPQHF. DNA for the CDR3: TGTGCCAGCAGCTTAACCGACAGTCCGGGGTTGCAGCCCCAGCATTTT.